This T cell receptor beta chain was found in a study of CD8 T cells in Susac syndrome. V shed 3 bases and J shed 3 bases, with 5 bases lying between them. CDR3 size: 13 residues. Germline CDR1 is ENHRY and CDR2 is SYGVKD. RNA in amounts of about 0.5 to 1 ug was reverse transcribed with random hexamers. An immunoSEQ multiplex PCR amplified TCR beta CDR3 over 54 Vbeta and 13 Jbeta. One entry per CDR3 protein results from TCRdb running MiXCR on the immunoSEQ multiplex PCR reads. The sample lists approximately 100,000 distinct CDR3 sequences, 96% occurring once. Healthy donors formed controls matched for age and sex. Negative magnetic isolation gave CD8+ and CD4+ cells; FACS enriched CD8+ TEMRA.

The sequence was obtained from a human donor in good health. The chain links TRBV10-3 to TRBJ2-2; no definite D call. Sequencing was carried out using CD4+ T cells from PBMCs. The CDR3 bases are TGTGCCATCAGTGATTTCGACACCGGGGAGCTGTTTTTT. This encodes CAISDFDTGELFF.